Below, 12 T cell receptor beta chains from the same sample are listed, as sequenced in a study of identical twins. TCRdb processed the 5' RACE reads anew with MiXCR; each CDR3 protein has one entry. The sample shows 1.5 million to 2 million distinct CDR3 sequences, under 35% of them seen only once. Material for sequencing was cord blood. These receptor sequences come from a newborn girl in good health.

Only one count was recorded for this clonotype. The rearrangement links TRBV7-9 to TRBJ2-3; 8 bases align to TRBD2. This CDR3 is 19 amino acids long. V lost 3 bases, J lost 7 bases, and 21 bases stayed unmatched. Germline CDR1 SEHNR, CDR2 FQNEAQ (reference sequence). The CDR3: CASSFQYFVAGGPGNTQYF. The DNA for the CDR3 is TGTGCCAGCAGCTTTCAGTATTTCGTGGCGGGGGGCCCAGGAAATACGCAGTATTTT.

Details on this clonotype: This may be a read error, as it is one base from a much larger clone. This sequence joins TRBV4-2 and TRBJ2-7; the match to TRBD1 covers 7 bases. Germline assignment: CDR1 LGHNA and CDR2 YNFKEQ. The V gene end was trimmed by 4 bases and the J gene end by 12 bases; junction bases not matched to a gene: 15. The CDR3 consists of 14 residues. The CDR3 region is CASSLGQVQETRYF. The CDR3 nucleotides read TGTGCCAGCAGCCTCGGACAGGTTCAAGAGACCCGGTACTTC.

This sequence joins TRBV7-2 and TRBJ1-2; no clear D. CDR3 length: 15 residues. V lost 5 bases and J lost 4, with 17 bases in between. Germline V gene data show CDR1 as SGHTA and CDR2 as FQGNSA. CDR3 residues: CASSQTAGTLYGYTF. The CDR3 coding sequence is TGTGCCAGCAGCCAAACCGCGGGAACCCTCTATGGCTACACCTTC. The variable domain in full, with the rest retrieved from reference TRBV7-2 and TRBJ1-2, is GAGVSQSPSNKVTEKGKDVELRCDPISGHTALYWYRQSLGQGLEFLIYFQGNSAPDKSGLPSDRFSAERTGGSVSTLTIQRTQQEDSAVYLCASSQTAGTLYGYTFGSGTRLTVV.

V usage is TRBV20-1 and J usage is TRBJ2-3, with unresolved D. Germline V gene lookup returns CDR1 DFQATT and CDR2 SNEGSKA (reference sequence). The CDR3 consists of 10 residues. Trimming cost V 5 bases and J 14 bases, with 14 bases left between them. The CDR3 here is CSAGAPERYF. The CDR3 DNA sequence: TGCAGTGCTGGAGCCCCTGAGCGGTATTTT.

This sequence joins TRBV5-1 and TRBJ1-1, with a weak D call TRBD1 (5 bases). Trimming left V 4 bases short and J 1 base short, with 17 bases between. The CDR3 sequence is 16 residues long. Looked up from germline, CDR1 is SGHRS and CDR2 is YFSETQ. The CDR3: CASSPAGTTANTEAFF. CDR3 nucleotides: TGCGCCAGCAGCCCGGCCGGGACCACAGCGAACACTGAAGCTTTCTTT.

This clonotype was seen just once. The rearrangement links TRBV5-1 to TRBJ2-3; tentative D call: TRBD2 (5 bases). The CDR3 contains 17 residues. Germline values: CDR1 SGHRS, CDR2 YFSETQ. The V end was cut by 4 bases, the J end by 4 bases, with 22 bases between. The CDR3 is CASSGAVGLADPDTQYF. DNA for the CDR3: TGCGCCAGCAGCGGAGCGGTCGGCCTAGCCGATCCAGATACGCAGTATTTT.

The chain carries TRBV2 and TRBJ2-3, with 9 bases lining up with TRBD1. This CDR3 is 15 amino acids long. Germline-derived CDR1 and CDR2 are SNHLY and FYNNEI. V shed 5 bases, J shed 5 bases, and the junction held 8 bases outside the gene matches. Here the CDR3 reads CASSPGQGTRDTQYF. The CDR3 DNA reads as TGTGCCAGCAGTCCCGGACAGGGGACCAGAGATACGCAGTATTTT.

The rearrangement links TRBV4-2 to TRBJ1-1, with D perhaps matching TRBD1 (5 bases). The CDR3 is made up of 15 amino acids. Looked up from germline, CDR1 is LGHNA and CDR2 is YNFKEQ. The ends were cut back, 1 base at V and 4 bases at J, with 13 bases in the middle. CDR3 nucleotides: TGTGCCAGCAGCCAAGGGACAAAAATGAGCACTGAAGCTTTCTTT. Translated: CASSQGTKMSTEAFF.

This clonotype was found a few times. V usage is TRBV13 and J usage is TRBJ2-6; maybe TRBD1 (7 bases). The germline V gene encodes CDR1 PRHDT and CDR2 FYEKMQ (reference sequence). Between the trimmed V and J ends, which lost 5 bases and 0 bases, there was a span of 14 bases. This CDR3 contains 17 residues. For the CDR3, the DNA is TGTGCCAGCAGCCTCAGGGGGGAAAGCTCTGGGGCCAACGTCCTGACTTTC. It is translated as CASSLRGESSGANVLTF.

The chain links TRBV7-6 to TRBJ1-2; D gene uncertain. CDR1 is SGHVS, CDR2 FNYEAQ, per germline. V was shortened by 1 base and J by 4 bases, with 10 bases between the two germline ends. The CDR3 runs 14 residues. The DNA of the CDR3 is TGTGCCAGCAGCTTAGATGCCCCTGGCTATGGCTACACCTTC. It is translated as CASSLDAPGYGYTF.

The V gene is TRBV12-3 or TRBV12-4, the J gene TRBJ2-2; D may match TRBD1 or TRBD2 (5 bases each). V lost 5 bases to trimming and J lost 5 bases, with 18 bases between them. The CDR3 runs 16 residues. CDR3 in DNA: TGTGCCAGCAGTCCACAGCGGAGATCAGGGACCGGGGAGCTGTTTTTT. Protein: CASSPQRRSGTGELFF.

This clonotype came up a few times. V and J are TRBV28 and TRBJ2-1; the match to TRBD2 covers 9 bases. TRBJ2-7 matches the DNA end more closely, so the J call is doubtful. The length of the CDR3 is 15 residues. In germline, CDR1 is MDHEN, CDR2 SYDVKM. This chain's CDR3 is CASRGLAGTYNEQYF. For the CDR3, the DNA is TGTGCCAGCAGGGGTCTAGCGGGGACCTACAATGAGCAGTACTTC.